This T cell receptor beta chain comes out of a study of a mutant IDH1 vaccine in newly diagnosed glioma. As to time point: week 11, during vaccination. It was 300 ug of mutant IDH1 20-mer peptide that made up each vaccine dose, given with topical imiquimod. About this clone: Its antigen remains unidentified.

Some clones are missing from TCRdb's copy, which holds only in-frame ones; the method was immunoSEQ multiplex PCR. The table records about 130,000 clones, around 77% of them present only once. With 8 bases removed from V and 5 bases from J, the gap between germline ends came to 12 bases. Germline CDR1 and CDR2: MDHEN and SYDVKM. The CDR3 is made up of 12 amino acids. This sample comprised PBMCs, obtained from a glioma patient whose treatment included an IDH1 peptide vaccine. The source is a man aged 40-50 years with glioma. This rearrangement joins TRBV28 to TRBJ2-5, with TRBD2 as a possible D gene (5 bases). CDR3 DNA: TGTGCCAGCGCGGGTGCTGTGGAGACCCAGTACTTC. It yields the protein CASAGAVETQYF.